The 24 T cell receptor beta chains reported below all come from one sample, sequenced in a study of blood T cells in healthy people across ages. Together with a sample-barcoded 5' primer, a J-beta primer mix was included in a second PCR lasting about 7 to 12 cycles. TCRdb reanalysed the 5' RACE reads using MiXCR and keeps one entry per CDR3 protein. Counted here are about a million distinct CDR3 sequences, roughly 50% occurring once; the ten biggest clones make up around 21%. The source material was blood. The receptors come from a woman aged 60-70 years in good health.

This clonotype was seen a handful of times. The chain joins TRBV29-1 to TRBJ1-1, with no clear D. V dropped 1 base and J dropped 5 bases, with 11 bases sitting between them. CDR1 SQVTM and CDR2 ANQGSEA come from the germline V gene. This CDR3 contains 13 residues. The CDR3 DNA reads TGCAGCGTTGAAGGTCCGGGGAGGACTGAAGCTTTCTTT. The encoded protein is CSVEGPGRTEAFF. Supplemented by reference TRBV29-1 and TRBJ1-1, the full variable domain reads SAVISQKPSRDICQRGTSLTIQCQVDSQVTMMFWYRQQPGQSLTLIATANQGSEATYESGFVIDKFPISRPNLTFSTLTVSNMSPEDSSIYLCSVEGPGRTEAFFGQGTRLTVV.

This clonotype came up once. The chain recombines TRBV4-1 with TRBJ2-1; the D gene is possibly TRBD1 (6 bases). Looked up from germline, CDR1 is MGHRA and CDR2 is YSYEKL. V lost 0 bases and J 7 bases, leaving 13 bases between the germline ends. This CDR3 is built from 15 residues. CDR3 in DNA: TGCGCCAGCAGCCAAGAGGGGCAGGGGTGGAATGAGCAGTTCTTC. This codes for CASSQEGQGWNEQFF.

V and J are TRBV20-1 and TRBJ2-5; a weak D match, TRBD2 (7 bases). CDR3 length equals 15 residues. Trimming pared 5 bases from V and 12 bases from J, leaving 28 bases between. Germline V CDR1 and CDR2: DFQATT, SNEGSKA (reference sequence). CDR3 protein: CSACPRGSAGAVEYF. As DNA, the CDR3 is TGCAGTGCTTGCCCTCGTGGCTCGGCGGGGGCGGTCGAGTACTTC.

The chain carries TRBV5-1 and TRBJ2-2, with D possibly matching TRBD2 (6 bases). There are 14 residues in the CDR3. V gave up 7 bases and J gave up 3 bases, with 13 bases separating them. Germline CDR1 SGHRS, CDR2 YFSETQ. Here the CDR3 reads CASGEDGYTGELFF. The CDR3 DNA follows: TGCGCCAGCGGGGAGGACGGATACACCGGGGAGCTGTTTTTT.

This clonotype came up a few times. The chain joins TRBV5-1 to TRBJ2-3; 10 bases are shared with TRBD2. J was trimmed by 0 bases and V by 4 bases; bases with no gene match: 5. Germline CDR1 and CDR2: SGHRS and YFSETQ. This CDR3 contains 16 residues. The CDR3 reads CASSLQTSGSTDTQYF. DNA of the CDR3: TGCGCCAGCAGCCTTCAGACTAGCGGGAGCACAGATACGCAGTATTTT.

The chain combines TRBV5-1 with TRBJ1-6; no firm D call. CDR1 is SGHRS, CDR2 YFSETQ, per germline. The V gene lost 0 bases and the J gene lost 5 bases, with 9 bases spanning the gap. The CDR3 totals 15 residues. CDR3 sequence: CASSLASEDNSPLHF. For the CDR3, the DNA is TGCGCCAGCAGCTTGGCCTCGGAGGATAATTCACCCCTCCACTTT.

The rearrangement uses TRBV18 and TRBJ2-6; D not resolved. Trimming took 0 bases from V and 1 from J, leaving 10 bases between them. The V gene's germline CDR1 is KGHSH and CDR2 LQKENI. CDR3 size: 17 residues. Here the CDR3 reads CASSPPWLGSGANVLTF. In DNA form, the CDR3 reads TGTGCCAGCTCACCACCGTGGCTTGGATCTGGGGCCAACGTCCTGACTTTC.

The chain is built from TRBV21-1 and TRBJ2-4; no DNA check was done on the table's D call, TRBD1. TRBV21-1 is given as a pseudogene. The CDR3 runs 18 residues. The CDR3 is CASSSYRDQPIAKNIQYF. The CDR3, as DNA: TGTGCCAGCAGCTCGTACAGGGACCAACCTATAGCCAAAAACATTCAGTACTTC.

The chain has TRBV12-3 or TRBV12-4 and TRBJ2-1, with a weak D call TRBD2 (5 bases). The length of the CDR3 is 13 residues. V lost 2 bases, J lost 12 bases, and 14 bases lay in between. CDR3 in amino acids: CASSLMEGSAQFF. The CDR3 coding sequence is TGTGCCAGCAGTTTAATGGAAGGGAGTGCGCAGTTCTTC.

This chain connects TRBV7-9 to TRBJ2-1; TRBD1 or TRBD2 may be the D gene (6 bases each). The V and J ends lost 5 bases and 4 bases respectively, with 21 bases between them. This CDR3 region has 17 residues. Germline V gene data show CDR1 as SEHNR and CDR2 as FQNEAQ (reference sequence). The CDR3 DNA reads TGTGCCAGCAGCCCTCCGCGAGGGGGGAGGCTGTACAATGAGCAGTTCTTC. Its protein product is CASSPPRGGRLYNEQFF.

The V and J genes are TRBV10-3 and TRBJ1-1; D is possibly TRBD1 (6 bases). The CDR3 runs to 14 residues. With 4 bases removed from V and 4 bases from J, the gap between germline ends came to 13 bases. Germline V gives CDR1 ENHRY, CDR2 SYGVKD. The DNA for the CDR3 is TGTGCCATCAGTGGCGCGGGAGGGGGCACTGAAGCTTTCTTT. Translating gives CAISGAGGGTEAFF.

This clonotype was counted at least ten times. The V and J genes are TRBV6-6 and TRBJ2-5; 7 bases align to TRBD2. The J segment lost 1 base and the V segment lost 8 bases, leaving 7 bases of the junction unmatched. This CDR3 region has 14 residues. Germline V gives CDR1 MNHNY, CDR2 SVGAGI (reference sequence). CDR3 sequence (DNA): TGTGCCAGCGGATTGGCTAGCGGCCAAGAGACCCAGTACTTC. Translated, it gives CASGLASGQETQYF.

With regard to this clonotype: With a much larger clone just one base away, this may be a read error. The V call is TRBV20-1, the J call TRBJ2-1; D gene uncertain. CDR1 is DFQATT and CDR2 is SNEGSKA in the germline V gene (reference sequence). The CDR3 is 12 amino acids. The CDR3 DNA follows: TGCATTGCTAGTTTTCCGGGCAATGAGCAGTTCTTC. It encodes CIASFPGNEQFF.

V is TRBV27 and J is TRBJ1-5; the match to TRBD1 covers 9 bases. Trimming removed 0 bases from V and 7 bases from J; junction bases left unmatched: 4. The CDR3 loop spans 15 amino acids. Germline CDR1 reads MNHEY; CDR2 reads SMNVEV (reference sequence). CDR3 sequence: CASSLSGTGMQPQHF. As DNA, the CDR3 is TGTGCCAGCAGTTTATCCGGGACAGGGATGCAGCCCCAGCATTTT.

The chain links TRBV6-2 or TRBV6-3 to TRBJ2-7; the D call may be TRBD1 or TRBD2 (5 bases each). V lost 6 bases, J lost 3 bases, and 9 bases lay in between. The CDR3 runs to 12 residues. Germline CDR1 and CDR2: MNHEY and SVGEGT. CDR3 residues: CASRGPRYEQYF. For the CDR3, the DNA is TGTGCCAGCAGGGGACCACGCTACGAGCAGTACTTC.

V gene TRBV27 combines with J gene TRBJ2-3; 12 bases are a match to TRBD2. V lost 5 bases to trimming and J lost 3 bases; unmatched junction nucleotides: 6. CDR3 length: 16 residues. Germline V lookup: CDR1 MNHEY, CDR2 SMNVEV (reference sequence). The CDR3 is CASSVRLAGVTDTQYF. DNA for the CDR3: TGTGCCAGCAGTGTCAGACTAGCGGGAGTTACAGATACGCAGTATTTT.

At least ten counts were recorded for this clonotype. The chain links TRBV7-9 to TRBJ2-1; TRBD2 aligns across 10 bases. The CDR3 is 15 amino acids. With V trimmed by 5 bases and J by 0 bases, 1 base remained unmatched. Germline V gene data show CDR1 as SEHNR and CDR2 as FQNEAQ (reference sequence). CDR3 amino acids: CASSPSGSSYNEQFF. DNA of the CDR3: TGTGCCAGCAGCCCTAGCGGGAGCTCCTACAATGAGCAGTTCTTC.

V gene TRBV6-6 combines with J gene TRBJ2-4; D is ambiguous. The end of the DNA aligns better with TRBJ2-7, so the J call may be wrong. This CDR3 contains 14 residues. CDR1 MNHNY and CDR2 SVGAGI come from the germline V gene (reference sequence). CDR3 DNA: TGTGCCAGCAGTTCAGAGGACGGTTACTACGAGCAGTACTTC. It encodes CASSSEDGYYEQYF.

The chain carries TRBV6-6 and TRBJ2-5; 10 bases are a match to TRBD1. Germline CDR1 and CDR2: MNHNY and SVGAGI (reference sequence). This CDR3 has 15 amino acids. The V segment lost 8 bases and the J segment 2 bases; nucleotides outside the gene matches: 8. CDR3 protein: CASRPRDRGQETQYF. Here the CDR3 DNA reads TGTGCCAGCCGCCCAAGGGACAGGGGTCAAGAGACCCAGTACTTC.

In DNA form, the CDR3 reads TGTGCCAGCAGCCAAGGTGGACTAGCACGGAACTACGAGCAGTACTTC. It codes for CASSQGGLARNYEQYF. The chain joins TRBV3-1 to TRBJ2-7; 8 nucleotides align to TRBD2. V shed 1 base and J 3 bases; nucleotides not matched to a gene: 8. The CDR3 extends over 16 amino acids. Germline V CDR1 and CDR2: LGHDT, YNNKEL (reference sequence).

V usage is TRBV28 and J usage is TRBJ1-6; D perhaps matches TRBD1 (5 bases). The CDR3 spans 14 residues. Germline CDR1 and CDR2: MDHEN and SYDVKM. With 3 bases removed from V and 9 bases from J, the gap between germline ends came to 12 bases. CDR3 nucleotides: TGTGCCAGCAGTTTCGGCCAGGGCAGTTCACCCCTCCACTTT. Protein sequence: CASSFGQGSSPLHF.

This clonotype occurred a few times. CDR3 bases: TGTGCCAGCAGCCATGATACTAGCGGGAGGTGGACAGATACGCAGTATTTT. Its translation: CASSHDTSGRWTDTQYF. This sequence joins TRBV6-2 or TRBV6-3 and TRBJ2-3; 12 positions match TRBD2. Germline V gives CDR1 MNHEY, CDR2 SVGEGT. The CDR3 has 17 residues. V was clipped by 6 bases and J by 3 bases; unmatched bases: 10.

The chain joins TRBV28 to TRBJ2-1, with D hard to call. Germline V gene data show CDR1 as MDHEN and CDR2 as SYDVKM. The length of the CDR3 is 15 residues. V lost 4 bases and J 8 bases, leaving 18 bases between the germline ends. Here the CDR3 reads CASSWGGARDDEQFF. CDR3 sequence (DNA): TGTGCCAGCAGTTGGGGTGGAGCGCGAGACGATGAGCAGTTCTTC.

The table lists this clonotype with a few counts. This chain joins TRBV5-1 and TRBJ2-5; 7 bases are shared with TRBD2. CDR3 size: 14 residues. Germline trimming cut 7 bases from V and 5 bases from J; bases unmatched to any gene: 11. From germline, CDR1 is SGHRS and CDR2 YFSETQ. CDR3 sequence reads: CASAISGTGETQYF. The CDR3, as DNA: TGCGCCAGCGCCATAAGCGGGACTGGGGAGACCCAGTACTTC.